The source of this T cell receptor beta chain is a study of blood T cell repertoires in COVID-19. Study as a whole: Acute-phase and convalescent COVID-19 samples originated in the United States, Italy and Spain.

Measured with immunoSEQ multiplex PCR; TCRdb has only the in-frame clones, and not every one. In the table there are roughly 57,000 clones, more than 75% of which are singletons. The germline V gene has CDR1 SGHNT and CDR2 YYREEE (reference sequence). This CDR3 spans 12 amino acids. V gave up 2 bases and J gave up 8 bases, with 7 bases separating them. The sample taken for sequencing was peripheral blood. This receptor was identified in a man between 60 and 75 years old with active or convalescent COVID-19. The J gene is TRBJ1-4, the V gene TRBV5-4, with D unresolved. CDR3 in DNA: TGTGCCAGCAGCTTCCGGTCCGAAAAACTGTTTTTT. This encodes CASSFRSEKLFF.